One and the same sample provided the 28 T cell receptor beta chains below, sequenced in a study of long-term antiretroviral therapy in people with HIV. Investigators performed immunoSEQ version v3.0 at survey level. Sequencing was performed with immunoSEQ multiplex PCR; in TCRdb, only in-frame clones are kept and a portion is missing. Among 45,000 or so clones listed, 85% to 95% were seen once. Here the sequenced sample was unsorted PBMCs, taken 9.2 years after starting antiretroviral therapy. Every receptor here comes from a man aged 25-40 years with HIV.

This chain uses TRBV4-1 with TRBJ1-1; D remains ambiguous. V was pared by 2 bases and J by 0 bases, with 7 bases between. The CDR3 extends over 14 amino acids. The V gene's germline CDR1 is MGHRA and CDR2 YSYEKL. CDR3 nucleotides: TGCGCCAGCAGCCAAACTAGAGTGAACACTGAAGCTTTCTTT. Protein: CASSQTRVNTEAFF.

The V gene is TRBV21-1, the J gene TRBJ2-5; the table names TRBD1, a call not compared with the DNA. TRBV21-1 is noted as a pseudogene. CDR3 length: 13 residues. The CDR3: CASSKDRMETQYF. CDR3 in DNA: TGTGCCAGCAGCAAAGACAGGATGGAGACCCAGTACTTC.

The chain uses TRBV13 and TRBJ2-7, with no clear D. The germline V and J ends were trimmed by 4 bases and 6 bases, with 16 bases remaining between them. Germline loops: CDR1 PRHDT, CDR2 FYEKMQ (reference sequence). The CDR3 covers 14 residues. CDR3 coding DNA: TGTGCCAGCAGCTCGGCGTTGCGCGGCCTCGAGCAGTACGTC. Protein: CASSSALRGLEQYV.

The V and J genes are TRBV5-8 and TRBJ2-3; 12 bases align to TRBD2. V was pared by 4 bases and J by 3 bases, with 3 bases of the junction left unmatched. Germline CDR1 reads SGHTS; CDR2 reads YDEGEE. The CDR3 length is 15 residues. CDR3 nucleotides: TGTGCCAGCAGCCTACTAGCGGGGGGAACAGATACGCAGTATTTT. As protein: CASSLLAGGTDTQYF.

For the CDR3, the DNA is TGTGCCAGCAGCTTAGACAGTGACAGGGGTGCCCCAGATACGCAGTATTTT. Translating it yields CASSLDSDRGAPDTQYF. V usage is TRBV11-1 and J usage is TRBJ2-3; 8 bases line up with TRBD1. The germline CDR1 and CDR2 sequences are SGHAT and FQDESV (reference sequence). The CDR3 contains 17 residues. After removal of 1 base from V and 4 bases from J, the junction contained 10 bases not matched to a gene.

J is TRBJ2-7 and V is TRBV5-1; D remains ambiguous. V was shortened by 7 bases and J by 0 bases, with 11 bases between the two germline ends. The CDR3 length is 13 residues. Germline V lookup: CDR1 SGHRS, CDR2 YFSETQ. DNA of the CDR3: TGCGCCAGCGGTTGGAAGGACTCCTACGAGCAGTACTTC. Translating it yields CASGWKDSYEQYF.

The CDR3 sequence: CASSSPNRLAASTDTQYF. CDR3 DNA sequence: TGTGCCAGCAGCTCCCCCAACCGGCTAGCGGCTAGCACAGATACGCAGTATTTT. This chain joins TRBV7-6 and TRBJ2-3, with 7 bases that match TRBD2. After removal of 4 bases from V and 0 bases from J, the junction contained 13 bases not matched to a gene. Germline CDR1 and CDR2: SGHVS and FNYEAQ. The CDR3 is 18 amino acids.

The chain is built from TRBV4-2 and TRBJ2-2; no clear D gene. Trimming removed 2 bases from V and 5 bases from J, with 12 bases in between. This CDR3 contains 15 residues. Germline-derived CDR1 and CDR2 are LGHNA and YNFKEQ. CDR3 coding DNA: TGTGCCAGCAGCCAATCTGACCAGGAGACCGGGGAGCTGTTTTTT. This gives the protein CASSQSDQETGELFF.

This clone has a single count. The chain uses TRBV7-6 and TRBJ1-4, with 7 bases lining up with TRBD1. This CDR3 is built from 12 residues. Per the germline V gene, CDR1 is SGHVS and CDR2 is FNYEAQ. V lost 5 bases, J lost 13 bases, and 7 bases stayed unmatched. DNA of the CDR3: TGTGCCAGCAGCGCCGACAGGGAGGCACTGTTTTTT. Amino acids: CASSADREALFF.

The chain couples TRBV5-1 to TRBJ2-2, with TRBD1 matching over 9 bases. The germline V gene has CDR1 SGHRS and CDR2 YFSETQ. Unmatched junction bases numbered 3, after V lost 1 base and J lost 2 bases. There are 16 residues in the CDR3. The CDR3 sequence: CASSLLTGGNTGELFF. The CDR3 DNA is TGCGCCAGCAGCTTGCTGACAGGGGGTAACACCGGGGAGCTGTTTTTT.

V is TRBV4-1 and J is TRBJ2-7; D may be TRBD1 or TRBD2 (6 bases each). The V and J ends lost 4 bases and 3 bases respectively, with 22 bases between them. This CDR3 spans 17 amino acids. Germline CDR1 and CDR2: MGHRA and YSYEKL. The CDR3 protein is CASSRPGAAPNNYEQYF. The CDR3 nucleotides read TGCGCCAGCAGCCGCCCGGGGGCAGCGCCTAACAACTACGAGCAGTACTTC.

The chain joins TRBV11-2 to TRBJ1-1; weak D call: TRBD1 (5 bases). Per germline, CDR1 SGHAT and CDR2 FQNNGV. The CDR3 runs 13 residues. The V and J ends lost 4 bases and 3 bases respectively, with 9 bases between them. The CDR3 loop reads CASSWVQDTEAFF. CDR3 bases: TGTGCCAGCAGCTGGGTACAGGACACTGAAGCTTTCTTT.

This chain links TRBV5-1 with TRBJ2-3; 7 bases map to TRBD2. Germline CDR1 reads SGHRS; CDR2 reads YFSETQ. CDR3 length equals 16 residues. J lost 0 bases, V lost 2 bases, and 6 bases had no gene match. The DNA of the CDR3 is TGCGCCAGCAGCTTCCGGGGGGACCTAAGCACAGATACGCAGTATTTT. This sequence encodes CASSFRGDLSTDTQYF.

The CDR3 loop is CASRRDSNTGELFF. In DNA, the CDR3 is TGTGCCAGCAGGAGGGACAGTAACACCGGGGAGCTGTTTTTT. The chain combines TRBV7-9 with TRBJ2-2; TRBD1 agrees at 7 bases. This CDR3 is 14 amino acids long. Germline lookup yields CDR1 SEHNR and CDR2 FQNEAQ (reference sequence). The J segment lost 2 bases and the V segment lost 6 bases, leaving 3 bases of the junction unmatched.

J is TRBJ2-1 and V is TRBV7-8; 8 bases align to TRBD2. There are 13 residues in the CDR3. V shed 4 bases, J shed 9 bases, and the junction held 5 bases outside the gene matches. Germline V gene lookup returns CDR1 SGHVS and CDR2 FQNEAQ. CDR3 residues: CASSSGGIVEQFF. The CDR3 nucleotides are TGTGCCAGCAGCTCGGGGGGGATCGTTGAGCAGTTCTTC.

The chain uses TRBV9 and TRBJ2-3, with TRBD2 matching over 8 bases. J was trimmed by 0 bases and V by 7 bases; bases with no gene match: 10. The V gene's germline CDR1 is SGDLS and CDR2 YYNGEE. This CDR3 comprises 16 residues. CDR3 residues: CASSGVAGPSTDTQYF. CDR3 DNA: TGTGCCAGCTCCGGGGTAGCGGGGCCTAGCACAGATACGCAGTATTTT.

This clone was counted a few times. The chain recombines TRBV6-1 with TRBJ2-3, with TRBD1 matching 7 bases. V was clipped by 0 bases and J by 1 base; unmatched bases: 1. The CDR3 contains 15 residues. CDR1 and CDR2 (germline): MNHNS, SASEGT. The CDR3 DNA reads TGTGCCAGCAGTGAAGCGCAGGGGGGCACAGATACGCAGTATTTT. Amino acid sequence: CASSEAQGGTDTQYF.

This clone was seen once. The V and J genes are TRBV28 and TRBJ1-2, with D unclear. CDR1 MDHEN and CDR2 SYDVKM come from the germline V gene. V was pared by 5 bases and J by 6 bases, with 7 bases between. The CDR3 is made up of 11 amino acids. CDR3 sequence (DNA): TGTGCCAGCAGTCCGACCCATGGCTACACCTTC. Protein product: CASSPTHGYTF.

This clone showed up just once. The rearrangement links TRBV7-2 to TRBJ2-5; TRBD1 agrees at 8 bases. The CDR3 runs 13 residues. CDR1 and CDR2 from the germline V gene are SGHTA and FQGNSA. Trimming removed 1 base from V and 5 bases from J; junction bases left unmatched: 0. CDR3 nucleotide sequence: TGTGCCAGCAGCTTAGGGACAGGGGAGACCCAGTACTTC. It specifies CASSLGTGETQYF.

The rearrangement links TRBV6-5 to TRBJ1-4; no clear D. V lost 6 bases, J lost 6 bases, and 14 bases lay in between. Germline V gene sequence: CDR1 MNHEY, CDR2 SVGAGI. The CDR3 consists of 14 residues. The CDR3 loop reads CASRKQRWDEKLFF. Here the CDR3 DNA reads TGTGCCAGCAGAAAACAGCGGTGGGATGAAAAACTGTTTTTT.

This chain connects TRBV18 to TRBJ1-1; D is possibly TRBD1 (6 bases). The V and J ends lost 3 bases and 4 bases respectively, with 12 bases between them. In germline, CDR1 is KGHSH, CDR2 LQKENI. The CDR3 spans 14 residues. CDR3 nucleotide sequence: TGTGCCAGCTCACCGGGGGCTAGGAGCACTGAAGCTTTCTTT. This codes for CASSPGARSTEAFF.

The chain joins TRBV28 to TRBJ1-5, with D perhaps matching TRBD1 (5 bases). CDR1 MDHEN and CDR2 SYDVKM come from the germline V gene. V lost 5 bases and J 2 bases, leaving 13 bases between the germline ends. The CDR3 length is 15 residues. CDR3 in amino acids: CASSPREDGNQPQHF. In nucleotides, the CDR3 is TGTGCCAGCAGTCCCAGGGAAGATGGCAATCAGCCCCAGCATTTT.

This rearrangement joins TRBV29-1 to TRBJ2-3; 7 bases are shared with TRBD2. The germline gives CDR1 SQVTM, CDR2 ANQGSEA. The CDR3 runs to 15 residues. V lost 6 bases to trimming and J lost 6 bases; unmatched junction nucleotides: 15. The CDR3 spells CSVPGLLNVLDTQYF. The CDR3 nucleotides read TGCAGCGTCCCGGGACTATTAAATGTCCTTGATACGCAGTATTTT.

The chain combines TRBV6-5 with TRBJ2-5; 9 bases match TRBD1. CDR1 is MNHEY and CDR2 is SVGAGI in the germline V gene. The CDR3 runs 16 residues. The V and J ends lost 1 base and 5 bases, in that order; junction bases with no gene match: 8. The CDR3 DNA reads TGTGCCAGCAGTTACTTTGACCTGACAGGGGGTGAGACCCAGTACTTC. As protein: CASSYFDLTGGETQYF.

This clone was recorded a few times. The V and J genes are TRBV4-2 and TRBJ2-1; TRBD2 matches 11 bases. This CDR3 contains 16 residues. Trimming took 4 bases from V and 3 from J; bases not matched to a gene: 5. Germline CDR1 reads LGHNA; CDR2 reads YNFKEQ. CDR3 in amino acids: CASSPKGLADYNEQFF. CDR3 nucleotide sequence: TGTGCCAGCAGCCCAAAGGGACTAGCGGACTACAATGAGCAGTTCTTC.

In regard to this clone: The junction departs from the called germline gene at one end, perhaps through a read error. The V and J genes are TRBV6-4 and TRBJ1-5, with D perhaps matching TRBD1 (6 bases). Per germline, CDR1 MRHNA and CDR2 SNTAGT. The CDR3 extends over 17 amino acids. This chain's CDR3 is CAIIVQGGVDSNQPRHF. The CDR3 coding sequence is TGTGCCATCATAGTACAGGGTGGGGTTGATAGCAATCAGCCCCGGCATTTT.

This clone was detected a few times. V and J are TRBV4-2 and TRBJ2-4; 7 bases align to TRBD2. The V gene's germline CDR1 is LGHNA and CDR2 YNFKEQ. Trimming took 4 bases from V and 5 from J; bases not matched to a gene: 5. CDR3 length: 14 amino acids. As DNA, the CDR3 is TGTGCCAGCAGCCCCAGCGGGATCGAAAACATTCAGTACTTC. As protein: CASSPSGIENIQYF.

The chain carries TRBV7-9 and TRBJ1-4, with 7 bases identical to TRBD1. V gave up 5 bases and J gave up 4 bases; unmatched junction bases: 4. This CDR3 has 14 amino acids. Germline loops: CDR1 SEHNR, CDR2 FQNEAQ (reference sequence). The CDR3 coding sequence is TGTGCCAGCAGCGGGGACAGCGGTAATGAAAAACTGTTTTTT. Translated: CASSGDSGNEKLFF.